This TCR beta chain was profiled in a study of T cell repertoires in cytomegalovirus infection. Overall study context: Both a matching HLA type and CMV infection were indicated by public TCR beta signatures.

The CDR3 has 15 amino acids. Germline trimming cut 4 bases from V and 9 bases from J; bases unmatched to any gene: 7. Germline assignment: CDR1 SGHVS and CDR2 FNYEAQ. This clonotype was recorded many times. What it recognizes is unknown. A single record per CDR3 protein comes from TCRdb applying MiXCR to the reads. The sample has 750,000 to 950,000 distinct CDR3 sequences; approximately 32% are singletons. This chain connects TRBV7-6 to TRBJ1-6; 9 bases fit TRBD1. The specimen was cultured CD8+ T cells from PBMCs, collected from culture after CMV antigen stimulation. The sequence derives from a human donor in good health (CMV status not recorded). Some clones in this sample may be carry-over from other donors' samples. The CDR3 reads CASSSTTGGGSPLHF. In DNA form, the CDR3 reads TGTGCCAGCAGCTCGACGACAGGGGGTGGTTCACCCCTCCACTTT.